The T cell receptor beta chain under discussion was sequenced for a study of OX40 agonist ivuxolimab in advanced cancers. The CDR3 covers 11 residues. Germline V CDR1 and CDR2: SGHTA, FQGTGA. Trimming removed 2 bases from V and 9 bases from J, with 5 bases in between. TCRdb's copy holds only in-frame clones and misses some; the assay was immunoSEQ multiplex PCR. The repertoire includes more than 75,000 clones, 70% to 85% of them detected once, and under 6.5% sits in the top ten. The TCR originated in an adult with an advanced solid tumor such as melanoma, head and neck, liver or kidney cancer. Sequenced material: CD4+ or CD8+ T cells sorted from blood, taken in a trial of the OX40 agonist ivuxolimab. The rearrangement uses TRBV7-3 and TRBJ2-1; D possibly uses TRBD1 or TRBD2 (5 bases each). The DNA for the CDR3 is TGTGCCAGCAGCTTAGGGGGTGAGCAGTTCTTC. Its translation: CASSLGGEQFF.